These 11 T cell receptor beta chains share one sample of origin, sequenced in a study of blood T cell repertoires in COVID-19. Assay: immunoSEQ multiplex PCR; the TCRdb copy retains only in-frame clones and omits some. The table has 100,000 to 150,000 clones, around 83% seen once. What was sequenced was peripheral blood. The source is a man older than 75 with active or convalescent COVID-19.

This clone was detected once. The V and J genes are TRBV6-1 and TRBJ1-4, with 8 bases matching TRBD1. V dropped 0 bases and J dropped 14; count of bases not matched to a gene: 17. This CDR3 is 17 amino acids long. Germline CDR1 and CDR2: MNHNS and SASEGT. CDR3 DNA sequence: TGTGCCAGCAGTGAAGCGCTTCCAGGACAGGGAAGTGGGTTTCTGTTTTTT. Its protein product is CASSEALPGQGSGFLFF.

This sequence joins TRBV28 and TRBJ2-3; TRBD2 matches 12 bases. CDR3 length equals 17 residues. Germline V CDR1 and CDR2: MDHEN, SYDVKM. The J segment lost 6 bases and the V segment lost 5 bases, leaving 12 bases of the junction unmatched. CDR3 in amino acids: CASSTLGLAGLGDTQYF. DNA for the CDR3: TGTGCCAGCAGTACCCTCGGACTAGCGGGGCTCGGGGATACGCAGTATTTT.

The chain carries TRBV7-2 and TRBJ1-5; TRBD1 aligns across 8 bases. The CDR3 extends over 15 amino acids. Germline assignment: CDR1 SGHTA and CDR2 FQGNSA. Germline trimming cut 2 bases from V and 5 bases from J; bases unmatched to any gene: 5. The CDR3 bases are TGTGCCAGCAGCTTATTCAGGGGGCTCGATCAGCCCCAGCATTTT. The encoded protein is CASSLFRGLDQPQHF.

CDR3 DNA: TGCGCCAGCAGCCTAGTCGTTTTATCTGATACGCAGTATTTT. Encoded protein: CASSLVVLSDTQYF. V gene TRBV4-3 combines with J gene TRBJ2-3; no clear D. CDR1 is LGHNA and CDR2 is YSLEER in the germline V gene. The CDR3 is 14 amino acids. The V end was cut by 4 bases, the J end by 6 bases, with 14 bases between.

The CDR3 region has the DNA TGTGCCAGCAGCCCCGGCGGGACAGGGTCAGAGACCCAGTACTTC. Its protein is CASSPGGTGSETQYF. This sequence joins TRBV7-3 and TRBJ2-5, with TRBD1 identical over 9 bases. The CDR3 covers 15 residues. V dropped 5 bases and J dropped 4; count of bases not matched to a gene: 8. Germline CDR1 SGHTA, CDR2 FQGTGA.

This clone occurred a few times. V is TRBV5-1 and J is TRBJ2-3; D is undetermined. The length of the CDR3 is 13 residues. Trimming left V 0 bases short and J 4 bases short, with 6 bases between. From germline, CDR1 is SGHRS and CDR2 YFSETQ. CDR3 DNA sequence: TGCGCCAGCAGCTTGGCCGGAGCAGATACGCAGTATTTT. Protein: CASSLAGADTQYF.

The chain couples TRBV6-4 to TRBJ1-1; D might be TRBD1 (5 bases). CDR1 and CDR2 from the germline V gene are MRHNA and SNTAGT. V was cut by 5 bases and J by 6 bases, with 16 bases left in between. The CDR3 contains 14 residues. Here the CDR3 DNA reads TGTGCCAGCAGTTCCGGGCAGGGAGGGGCTGAAGCTTTCTTT. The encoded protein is CASSSGQGGAEAFF.

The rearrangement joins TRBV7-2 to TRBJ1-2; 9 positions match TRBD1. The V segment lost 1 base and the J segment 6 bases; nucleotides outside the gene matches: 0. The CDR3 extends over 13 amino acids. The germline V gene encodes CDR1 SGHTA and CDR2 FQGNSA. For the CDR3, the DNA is TGTGCCAGCAGCTTAGGGACAGGGGATGGCTACACCTTC. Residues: CASSLGTGDGYTF.

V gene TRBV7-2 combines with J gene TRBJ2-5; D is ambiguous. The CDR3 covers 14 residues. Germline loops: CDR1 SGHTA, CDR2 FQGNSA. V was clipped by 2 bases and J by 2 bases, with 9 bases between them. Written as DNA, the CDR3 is TGTGCCAGCAGCTTAAGTACAGCACAAGAGACCCAGTACTTC. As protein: CASSLSTAQETQYF.

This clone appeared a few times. The CDR3 region has the DNA TGTGCCAGCAGTGAAGTGGGGGCCTCTGGGGCCAACGTCCTGACTTTC. Its protein is CASSEVGASGANVLTF. V gene TRBV6-1 combines with J gene TRBJ2-6; maybe TRBD1 (6 bases). In germline, CDR1 is MNHNS, CDR2 SASEGT. With 1 base removed from V and 0 bases from J, the gap between germline ends came to 7 bases. The CDR3 is made up of 16 amino acids.

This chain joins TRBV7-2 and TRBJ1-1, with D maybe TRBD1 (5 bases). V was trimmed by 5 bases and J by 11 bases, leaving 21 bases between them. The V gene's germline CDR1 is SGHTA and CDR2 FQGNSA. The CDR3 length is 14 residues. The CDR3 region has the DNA TGTGCCAGCAGCCCCGACTTGGGGGGTCGGGAGGCTTTCTTT. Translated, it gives CASSPDLGGREAFF.